A selection of T cell receptor beta chains follows, all from one sample in a study of blood T cell repertoires in COVID-19. This table comes from immunoSEQ multiplex PCR, and its TCRdb copy is limited to in-frame clones, with some not included. The repertoire includes about 260,000 clones, around 90% of them detected once, and 0.7% sits in the top ten. Material for sequencing was peripheral blood. The receptors derive from a human donor in a cohort sampled during active COVID-19. Both conserved end residues are part of each CDR3. The D gene is left open where the match is weak. Clone size is given for some rows only: seen once, a few or many times, or a class if the clone is expanded.

D,size,V,J,DNA,CDR3
TRBD1,-,TRBV3-1/TRBV3-2,TRBJ1-1,TGTGCCAGCAGCCAAGACACTCGGGACAGGGGGCTGCGATTT,CASSQDTRDRGLRF
TRBD2,-,TRBV5-1,TRBJ2-3,TGCGCCAGCAGCTCGGGACTAGCGGGGGGGCTCTACACAGATACGCAGTATTTT,CASSSGLAGGLYTDTQYF
TRBD2,-,TRBV27,TRBJ2-7,TGTGCCAGCAGTTCCCTTACCCGACTAGCGGGGGGGTTCGAGCAGTACTTC,CASSSLTRLAGGFEQYF
TRBD1,-,TRBV11-2,TRBJ1-3,TGTGCCAGCAGCTTAGTAGGGACAGGGAGAAACACCATATATTTT,CASSLVGTGRNTIYF
TRBD2,-,TRBV28,TRBJ2-1,TGTGCCAGCAGTTTAAGCCTAGCGGCCAATGAGCAGTTCTTC,CASSLSLAANEQFF
TRBD2,-,TRBV6-2/TRBV6-3,TRBJ2-7,TGTGCCAGCAGTTACTCGATCCGGGAGGGCCGCGAGCAGTACTTC,CASSYSIREGREQYF
-,-,TRBV18,TRBJ2-7,TGTGCCAGCTCACTAAGCCAATCCTACGAGCAGTACTTC,CASSLSQSYEQYF
-,-,TRBV7-2,TRBJ2-7,TGTGCCAGCAGCTTAGATGGGGCTTGGGGGCCGTACTTC,CASSLDGAWGPYF
-,once,TRBV7-2,TRBJ2-6,TGTGCCAGCAGCGCGGCCCTCGGAGCCAACGTCCTGACTTTC,CASSAALGANVLTF
-,-,TRBV19,TRBJ1-4,TGTGCCAGTAGTGACCGCGCCGGTGACAGTAATGAAAAACTGTTTTTT,CASSDRAGDSNEKLFF
-,-,TRBV4-1,TRBJ1-5,TGCGCCAGCAGCCAAGCTGGGGGCTGGGGTAATAGCAATCAGCCCCAGCATTTT,CASSQAGGWGNSNQPQHF
TRBD2,-,TRBV5-4,TRBJ2-3,TGTGCCAGCAGCTTAGCGGGAGGTAGCACAGATACGCAGTATTTT,CASSLAGGSTDTQYF
-,-,TRBV6-5,TRBJ1-5,TGTGCCAGCAGTTACCGACAGGAGGATCAGCCCCAGCATTTT,CASSYRQEDQPQHF
TRBD1,-,TRBV28,TRBJ2-7,TGTGCCAGCAGTTCGGCAGGGGGCTCCTACGAGCAGTACTTC,CASSSAGGSYEQYF
-,-,TRBV13,TRBJ2-1,TGTGCCAGCAGCCCTACAGGGAACAATGAGCAGTTCTTC,CASSPTGNNEQFF
TRBD1,-,TRBV11-2,TRBJ2-7,TGTGCCAGCAGCTTAACAGGGGGGAACTACGAGCAGTACTTC,CASSLTGGNYEQYF
TRBD1,-,TRBV11-2,TRBJ1-2,TGTGCCAGCAGCGCCTCCATTAGACCGGGACAGGGGTTCTATGGCTACACCTTC,CASSASIRPGQGFYGYTF